This T cell receptor (beta chain) came from a study of T-cell memory formation after mild COVID-19. Study outcomes and limitations: Later expanders leaned toward CD4+, whereas clones contracting from day 15 to 85 were balanced CD4/CD8.

A single record per CDR3 protein comes from TCRdb applying MiXCR to the 5' RACE reads. The sample carries 29,000 or so distinct CDR3 sequences, 12% recorded once. There are many counts of this clonotype. The antigen remains unidentified. The clonotype was recovered from an adult woman who had mild COVID-19 (a few samples of this study predate the infection). Cell type and time point are not known. The specimen was PBMCs or a T cell subset sorted from them (not recorded which).

CDR3 bases: TGTGCCAGCTCTAGGGACAGAAAGAACACTGAAGCTTTCTTT. It specifies CASSRDRKNTEAFF. This chain joins TRBV18 and TRBJ1-1, with 7 bases fitting TRBD1. Germline V lookup: CDR1 KGHSH, CDR2 LQKENI. There are 14 residues in the CDR3. V shed 6 bases, J shed 1 base, and the junction held 5 bases outside the gene matches.